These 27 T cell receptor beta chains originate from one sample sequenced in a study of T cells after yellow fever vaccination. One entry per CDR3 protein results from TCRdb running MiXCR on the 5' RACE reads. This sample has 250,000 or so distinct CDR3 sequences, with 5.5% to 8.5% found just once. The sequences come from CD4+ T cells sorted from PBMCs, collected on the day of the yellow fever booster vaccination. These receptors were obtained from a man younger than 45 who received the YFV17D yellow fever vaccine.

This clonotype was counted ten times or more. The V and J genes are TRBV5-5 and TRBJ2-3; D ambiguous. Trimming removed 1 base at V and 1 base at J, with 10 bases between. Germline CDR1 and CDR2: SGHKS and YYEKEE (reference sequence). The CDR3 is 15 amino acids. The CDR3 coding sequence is TGTGCCAGCAGCTTGACACCCAAAGGCACAGATACGCAGTATTTT. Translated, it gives CASSLTPKGTDTQYF.

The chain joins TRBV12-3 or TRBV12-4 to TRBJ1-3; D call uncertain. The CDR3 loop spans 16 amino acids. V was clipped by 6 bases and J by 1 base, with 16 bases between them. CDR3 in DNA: TGTGCCAGCAGCCCGGTAATCCCACGGTCTGGAAACACCATATATTTT. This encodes CASSPVIPRSGNTIYF.

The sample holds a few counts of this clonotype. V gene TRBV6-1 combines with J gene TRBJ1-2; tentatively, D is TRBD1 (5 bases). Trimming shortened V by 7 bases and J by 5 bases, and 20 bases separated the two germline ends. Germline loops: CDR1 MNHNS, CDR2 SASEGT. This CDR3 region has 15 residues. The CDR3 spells CASTTGGSGGYGYTF. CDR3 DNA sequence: TGTGCCAGCACAACTGGGGGTTCGGGAGGGTATGGCTACACCTTC.

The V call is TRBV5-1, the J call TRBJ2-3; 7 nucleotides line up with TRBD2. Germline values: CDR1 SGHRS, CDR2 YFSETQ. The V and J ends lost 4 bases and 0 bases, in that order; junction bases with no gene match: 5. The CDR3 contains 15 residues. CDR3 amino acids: CASSPTSASTDTQYF. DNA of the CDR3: TGCGCCAGCAGCCCTACTAGCGCGAGCACAGATACGCAGTATTTT.

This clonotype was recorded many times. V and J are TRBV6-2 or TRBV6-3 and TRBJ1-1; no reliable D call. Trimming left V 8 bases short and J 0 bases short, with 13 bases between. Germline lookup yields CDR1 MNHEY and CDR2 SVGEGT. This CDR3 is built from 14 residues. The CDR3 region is CASCGVGMNTEAFF. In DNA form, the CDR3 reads TGTGCCAGCTGTGGGGTCGGCATGAACACTGAAGCTTTCTTT.

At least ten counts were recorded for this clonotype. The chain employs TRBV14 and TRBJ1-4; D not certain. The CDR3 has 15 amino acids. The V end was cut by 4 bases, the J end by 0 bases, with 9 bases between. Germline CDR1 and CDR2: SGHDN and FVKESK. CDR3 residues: CASSPQIATNEKLFF. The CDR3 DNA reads TGTGCCAGCAGCCCTCAGATTGCAACTAATGAAAAACTGTTTTTT.

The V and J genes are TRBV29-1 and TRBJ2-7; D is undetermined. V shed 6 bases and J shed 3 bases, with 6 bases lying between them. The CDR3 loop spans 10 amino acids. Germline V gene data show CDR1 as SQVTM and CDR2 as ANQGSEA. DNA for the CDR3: TGCAGCGTCGCCGACTACGAGCAGTACTTC. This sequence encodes CSVADYEQYF.

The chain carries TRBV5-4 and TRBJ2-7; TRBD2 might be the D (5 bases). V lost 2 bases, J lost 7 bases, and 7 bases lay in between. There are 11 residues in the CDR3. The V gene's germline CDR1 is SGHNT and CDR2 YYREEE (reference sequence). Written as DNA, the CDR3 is TGTGCCAGCAGCTTTAGGAGGGAGCAGTACTTC. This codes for CASSFRREQYF. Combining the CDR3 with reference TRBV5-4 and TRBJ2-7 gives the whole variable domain ETGVTQSPTHLIKTRGQQVTLRCSSQSGHNTVSWYQQALGQGPQFIFQYYREEENGRGNFPPRFSGLQFPNYSSELNVNALELDDSALYLCASSFRREQYFGPGTRLTVT.

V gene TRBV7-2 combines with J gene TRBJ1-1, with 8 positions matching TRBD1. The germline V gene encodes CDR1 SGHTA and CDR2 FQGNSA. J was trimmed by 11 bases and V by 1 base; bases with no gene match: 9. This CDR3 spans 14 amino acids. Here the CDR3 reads CASSLDRTGRRAFF. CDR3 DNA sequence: TGTGCCAGCAGCTTAGACCGGACAGGGAGAAGGGCTTTCTTT.

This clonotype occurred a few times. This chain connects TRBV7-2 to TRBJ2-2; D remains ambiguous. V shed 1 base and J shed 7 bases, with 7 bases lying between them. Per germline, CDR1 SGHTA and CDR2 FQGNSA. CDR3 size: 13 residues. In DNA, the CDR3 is TGTGCCAGCAGCTTAGGAGGCGTCGGGGAGCTGTTTTTT. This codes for CASSLGGVGELFF. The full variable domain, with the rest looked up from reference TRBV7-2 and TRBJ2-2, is GAGVSQSPSNKVTEKGKDVELRCDPISGHTALYWYRQSLGQGLEFLIYFQGNSAPDKSGLPSDRFSAERTGGSVSTLTIQRTQQEDSAVYLCASSLGGVGELFFGEGSRLTVL.

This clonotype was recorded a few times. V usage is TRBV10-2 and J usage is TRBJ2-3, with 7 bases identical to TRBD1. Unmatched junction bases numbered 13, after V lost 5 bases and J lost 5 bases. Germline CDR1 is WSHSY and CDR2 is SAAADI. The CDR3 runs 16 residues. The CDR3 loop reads CASSSLRDSGRDTQYF. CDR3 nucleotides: TGCGCCAGCAGTTCCCTCCGGGACAGCGGCCGAGATACGCAGTATTTT.

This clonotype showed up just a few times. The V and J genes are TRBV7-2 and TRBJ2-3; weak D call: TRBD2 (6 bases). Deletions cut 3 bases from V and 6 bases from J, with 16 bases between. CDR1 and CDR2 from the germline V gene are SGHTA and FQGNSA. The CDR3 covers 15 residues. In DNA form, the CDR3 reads TGTGCCAGCAGCTTCGGGGGAGGTCCCAGGGATACGCAGTATTTT. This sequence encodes CASSFGGGPRDTQYF.

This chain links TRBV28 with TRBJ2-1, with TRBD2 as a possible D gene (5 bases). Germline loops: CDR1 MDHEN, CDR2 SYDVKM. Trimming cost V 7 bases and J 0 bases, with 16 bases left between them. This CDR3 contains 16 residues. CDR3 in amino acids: CASTTMPGNSYNEQFF. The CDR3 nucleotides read TGTGCCAGCACGACTATGCCGGGAAACTCCTACAATGAGCAGTTCTTC.

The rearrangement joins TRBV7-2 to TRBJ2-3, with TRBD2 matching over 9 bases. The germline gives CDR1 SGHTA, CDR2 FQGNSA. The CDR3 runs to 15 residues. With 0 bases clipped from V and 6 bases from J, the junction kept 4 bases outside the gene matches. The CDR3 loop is CASSLATSGLDTQYF. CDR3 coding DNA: TGTGCCAGCAGCTTAGCTACTAGCGGGCTGGATACGCAGTATTTT.

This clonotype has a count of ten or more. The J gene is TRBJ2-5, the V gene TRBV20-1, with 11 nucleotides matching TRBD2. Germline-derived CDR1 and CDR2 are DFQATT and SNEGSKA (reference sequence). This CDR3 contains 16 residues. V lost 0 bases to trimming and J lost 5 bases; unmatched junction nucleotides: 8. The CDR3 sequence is CSAREGLAALSETQYF. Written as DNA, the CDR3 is TGCAGTGCTAGAGAGGGACTAGCGGCCCTCTCTGAGACCCAGTACTTC.

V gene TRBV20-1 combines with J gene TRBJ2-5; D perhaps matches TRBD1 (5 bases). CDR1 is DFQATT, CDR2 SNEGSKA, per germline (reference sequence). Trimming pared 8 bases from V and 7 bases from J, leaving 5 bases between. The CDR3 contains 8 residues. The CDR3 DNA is TGCAGTACAGGGACCCAGTACTTC. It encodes CSTGTQYF.

The DNA of the CDR3 is TGCAGTGCTTCCGGACAGGAGGGACTCCACGAGCAGTACTTC. This encodes CSASGQEGLHEQYF. The chain carries TRBV20-1 and TRBJ2-7; TRBD1 is a possible D gene (7 bases). The CDR3 consists of 14 residues. V lost 5 bases, J lost 5 bases, and 19 bases lay in between. CDR1 DFQATT and CDR2 SNEGSKA come from the germline V gene (reference sequence).

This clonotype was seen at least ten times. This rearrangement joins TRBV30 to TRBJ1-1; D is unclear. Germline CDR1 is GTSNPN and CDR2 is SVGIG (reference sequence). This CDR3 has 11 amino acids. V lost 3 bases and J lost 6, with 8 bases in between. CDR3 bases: TGTGCCTGGAGCGGAGTCTCTGAAGCTTTCTTT. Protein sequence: CAWSGVSEAFF. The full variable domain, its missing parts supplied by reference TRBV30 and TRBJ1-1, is SQTIHQWPATLVQPVGSPLSLECTVEGTSNPNLYWYRQAAGRGLQLLFYSVGIGQISSEVPQNLSASRPQDRQFILSSKKLLLSDSGFYLCAWSGVSEAFFGQGTRLTVV.

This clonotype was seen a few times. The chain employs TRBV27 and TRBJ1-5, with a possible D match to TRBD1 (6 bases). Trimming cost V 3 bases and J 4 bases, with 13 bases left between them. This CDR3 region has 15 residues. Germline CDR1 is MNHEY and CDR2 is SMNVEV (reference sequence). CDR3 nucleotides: TGTGCCAGCAGTTTTTTGGGGGCTGGGAATCAGCCCCAGCATTTT. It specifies CASSFLGAGNQPQHF.

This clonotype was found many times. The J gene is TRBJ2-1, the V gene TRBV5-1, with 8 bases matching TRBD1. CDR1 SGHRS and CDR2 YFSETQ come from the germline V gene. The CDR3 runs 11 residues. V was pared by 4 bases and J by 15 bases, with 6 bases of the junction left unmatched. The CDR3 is CASSRDRLVFF. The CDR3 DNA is TGCGCCAGCAGCCGGGACAGGTTGGTGTTCTTC.

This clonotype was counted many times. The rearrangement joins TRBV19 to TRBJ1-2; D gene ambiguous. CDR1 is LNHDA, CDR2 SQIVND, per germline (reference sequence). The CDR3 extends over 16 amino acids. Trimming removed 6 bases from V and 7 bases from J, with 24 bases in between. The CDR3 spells CASSLLLLPGARGYTF. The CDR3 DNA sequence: TGTGCCAGTAGCCTCCTACTGCTGCCCGGCGCCCGTGGCTACACCTTC. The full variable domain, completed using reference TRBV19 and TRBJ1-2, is DGGITQSPKYLFRKEGQNVTLSCEQNLNHDAMYWYRQDPGQGLRLIYYSQIVNDFQKGDIAEGYSVSREKKESFPLTVTSAQKNPTAFYLCASSLLLLPGARGYTFGSGTRLTVV.

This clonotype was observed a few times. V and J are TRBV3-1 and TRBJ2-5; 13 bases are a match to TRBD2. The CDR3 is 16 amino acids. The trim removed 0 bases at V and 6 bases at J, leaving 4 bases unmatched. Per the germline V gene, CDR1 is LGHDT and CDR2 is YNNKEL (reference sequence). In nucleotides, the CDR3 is TGTGCCAGCAGCCAAGACCAGGGACTAGCGGGACAGACCCAGTACTTC. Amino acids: CASSQDQGLAGQTQYF.

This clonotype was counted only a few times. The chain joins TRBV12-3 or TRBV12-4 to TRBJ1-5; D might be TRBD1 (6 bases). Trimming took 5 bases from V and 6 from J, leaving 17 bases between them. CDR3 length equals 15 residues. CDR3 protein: CASSTKDSRGQPQHF. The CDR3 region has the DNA TGTGCCAGCAGTACCAAGGACAGTCGTGGTCAGCCCCAGCATTTT.

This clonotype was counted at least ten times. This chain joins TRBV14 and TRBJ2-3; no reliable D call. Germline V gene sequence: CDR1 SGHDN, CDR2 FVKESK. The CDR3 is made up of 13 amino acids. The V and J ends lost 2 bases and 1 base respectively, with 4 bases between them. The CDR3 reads CASSQPGTDTQYF. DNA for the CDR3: TGTGCCAGCAGCCAACCAGGCACAGATACGCAGTATTTT.

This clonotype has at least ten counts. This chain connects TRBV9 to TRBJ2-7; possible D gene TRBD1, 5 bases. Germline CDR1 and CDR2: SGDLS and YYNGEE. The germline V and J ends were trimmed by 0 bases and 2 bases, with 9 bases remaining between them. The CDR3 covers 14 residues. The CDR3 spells CASSVDAGPYEQYF. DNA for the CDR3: TGTGCCAGCAGCGTAGATGCAGGGCCCTACGAGCAGTACTTC.

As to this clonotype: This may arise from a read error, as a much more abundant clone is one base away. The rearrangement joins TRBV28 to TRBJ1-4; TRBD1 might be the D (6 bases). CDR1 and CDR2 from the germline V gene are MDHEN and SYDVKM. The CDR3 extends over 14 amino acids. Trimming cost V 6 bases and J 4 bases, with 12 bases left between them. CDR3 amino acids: CASRLGGLNEKLFF. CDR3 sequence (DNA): TGTGCCAGCAGATTAGGGGGACTTAATGAAAAACTGTTTTTT.

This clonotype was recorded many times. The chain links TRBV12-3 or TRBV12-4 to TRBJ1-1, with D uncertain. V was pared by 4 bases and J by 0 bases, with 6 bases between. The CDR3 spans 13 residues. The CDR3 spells CASSSGVNTEAFF. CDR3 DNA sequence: TGTGCCAGCAGTTCAGGAGTGAACACTGAAGCTTTCTTT.